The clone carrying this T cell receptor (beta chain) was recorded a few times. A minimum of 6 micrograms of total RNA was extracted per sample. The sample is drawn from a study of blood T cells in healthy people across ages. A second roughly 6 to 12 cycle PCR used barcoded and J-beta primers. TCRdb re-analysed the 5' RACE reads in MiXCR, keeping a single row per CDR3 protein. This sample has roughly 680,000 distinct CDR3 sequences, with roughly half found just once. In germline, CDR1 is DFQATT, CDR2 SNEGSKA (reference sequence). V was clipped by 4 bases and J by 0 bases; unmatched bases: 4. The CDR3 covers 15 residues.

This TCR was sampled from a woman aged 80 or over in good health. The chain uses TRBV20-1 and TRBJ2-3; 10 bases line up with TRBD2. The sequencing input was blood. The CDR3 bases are TGCAGTGCTACTCTAGCGGGGGCAAGCACAGATACGCAGTATTTT. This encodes CSATLAGASTDTQYF.